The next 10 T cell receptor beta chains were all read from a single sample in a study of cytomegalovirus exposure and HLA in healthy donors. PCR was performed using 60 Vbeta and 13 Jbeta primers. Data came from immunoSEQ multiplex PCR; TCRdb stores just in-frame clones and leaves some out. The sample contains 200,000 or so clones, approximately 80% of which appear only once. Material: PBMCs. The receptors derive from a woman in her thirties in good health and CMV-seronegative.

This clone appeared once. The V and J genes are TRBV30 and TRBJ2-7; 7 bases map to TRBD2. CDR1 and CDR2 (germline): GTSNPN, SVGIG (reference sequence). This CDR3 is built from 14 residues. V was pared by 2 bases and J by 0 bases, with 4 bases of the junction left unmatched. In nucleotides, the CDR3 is TGTGCCTGGAGTATTACTAGCGTCTCCTACGAGCAGTACTTC. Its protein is CAWSITSVSYEQYF.

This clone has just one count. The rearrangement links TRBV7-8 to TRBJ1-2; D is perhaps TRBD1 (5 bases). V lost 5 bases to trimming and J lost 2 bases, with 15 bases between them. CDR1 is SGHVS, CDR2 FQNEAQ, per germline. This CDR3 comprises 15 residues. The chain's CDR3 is CASSPDPRANYGYTF. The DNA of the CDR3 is TGTGCCAGCAGCCCTGACCCCAGGGCCAACTATGGCTACACCTTC.

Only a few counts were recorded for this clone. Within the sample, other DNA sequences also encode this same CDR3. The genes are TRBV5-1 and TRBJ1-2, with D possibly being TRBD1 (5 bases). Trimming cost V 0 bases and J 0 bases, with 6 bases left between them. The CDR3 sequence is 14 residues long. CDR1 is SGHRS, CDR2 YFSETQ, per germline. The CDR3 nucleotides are TGCGCCAGCAGCTTGGGGACAACTAACTATGGCTACACCTTC. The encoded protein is CASSLGTTNYGYTF.

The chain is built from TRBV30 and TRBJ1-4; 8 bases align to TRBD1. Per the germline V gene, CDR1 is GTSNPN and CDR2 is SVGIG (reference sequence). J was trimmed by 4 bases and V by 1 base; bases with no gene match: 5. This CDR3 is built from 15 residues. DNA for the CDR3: TGTGCCTGGAGTGACCCTGGACAGGGTAATGAAAAACTGTTTTTT. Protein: CAWSDPGQGNEKLFF. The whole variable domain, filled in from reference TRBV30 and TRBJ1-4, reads SQTIHQWPATLVQPVGSPLSLECTVEGTSNPNLYWYRQAAGRGLQLLFYSVGIGQISSEVPQNLSASRPQDRQFILSSKKLLLSDSGFYLCAWSDPGQGNEKLFFGSGTQLSVL.

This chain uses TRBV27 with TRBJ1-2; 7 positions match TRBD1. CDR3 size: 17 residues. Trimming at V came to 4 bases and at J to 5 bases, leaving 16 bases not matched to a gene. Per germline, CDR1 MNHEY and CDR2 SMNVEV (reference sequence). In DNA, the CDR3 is TGTGCCAGCAGTTCAGGACAGGTACCGCGGGCGTCATATGGCTACACCTTC. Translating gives CASSSGQVPRASYGYTF.

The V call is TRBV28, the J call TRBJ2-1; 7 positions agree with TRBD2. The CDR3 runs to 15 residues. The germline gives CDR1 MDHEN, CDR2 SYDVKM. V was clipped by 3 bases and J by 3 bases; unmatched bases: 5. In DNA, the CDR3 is TGTGCCAGCAGTTTTGCGGGAGCTGGCTACAATGAGCAGTTCTTC. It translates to CASSFAGAGYNEQFF.

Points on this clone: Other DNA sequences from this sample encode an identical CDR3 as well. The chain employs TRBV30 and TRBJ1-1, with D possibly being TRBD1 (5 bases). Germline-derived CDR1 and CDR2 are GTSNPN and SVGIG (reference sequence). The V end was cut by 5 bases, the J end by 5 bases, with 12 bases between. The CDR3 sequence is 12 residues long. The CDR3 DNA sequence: TGTGCCTGGCGCACAGGAGGGACTGAAGCTTTCTTT. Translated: CAWRTGGTEAFF. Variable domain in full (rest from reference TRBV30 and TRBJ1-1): SQTIHQWPATLVQPVGSPLSLECTVEGTSNPNLYWYRQAAGRGLQLLFYSVGIGQISSEVPQNLSASRPQDRQFILSSKKLLLSDSGFYLCAWRTGGTEAFFGQGTRLTVV.

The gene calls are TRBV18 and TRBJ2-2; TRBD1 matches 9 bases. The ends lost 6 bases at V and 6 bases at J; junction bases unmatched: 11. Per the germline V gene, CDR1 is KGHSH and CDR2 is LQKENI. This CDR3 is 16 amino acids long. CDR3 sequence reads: CASSRTGTGPAGELFF. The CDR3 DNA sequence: TGTGCCAGCTCTCGAACCGGGACAGGGCCAGCCGGGGAGCTGTTTTTT.

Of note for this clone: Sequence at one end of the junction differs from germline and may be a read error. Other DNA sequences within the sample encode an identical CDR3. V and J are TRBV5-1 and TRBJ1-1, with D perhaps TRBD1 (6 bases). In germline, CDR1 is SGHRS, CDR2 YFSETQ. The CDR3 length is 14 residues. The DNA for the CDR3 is TGCGCCAGCAGCTTCAGGGGATCGAACACTGAAGCCTTCTTT. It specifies CASSFRGSNTEAFF.

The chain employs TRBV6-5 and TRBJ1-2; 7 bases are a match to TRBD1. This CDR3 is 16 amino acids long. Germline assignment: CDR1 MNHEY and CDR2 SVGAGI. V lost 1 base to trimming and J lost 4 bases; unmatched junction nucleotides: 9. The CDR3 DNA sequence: TGTGCCAGCAGTTACTGGATCGACAGGGCTCCCTATGGCTACACCTTC. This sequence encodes CASSYWIDRAPYGYTF.